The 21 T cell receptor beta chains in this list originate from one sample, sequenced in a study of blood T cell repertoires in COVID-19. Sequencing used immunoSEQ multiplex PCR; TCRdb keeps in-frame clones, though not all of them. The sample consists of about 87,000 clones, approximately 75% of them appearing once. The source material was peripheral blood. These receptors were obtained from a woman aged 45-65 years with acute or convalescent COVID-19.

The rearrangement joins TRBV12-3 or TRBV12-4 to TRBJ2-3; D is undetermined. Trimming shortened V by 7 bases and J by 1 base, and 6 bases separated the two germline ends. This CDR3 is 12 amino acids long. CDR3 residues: CASIEGTDTQYF. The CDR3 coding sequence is TGTGCCAGCATTGAGGGCACAGATACGCAGTATTTT.

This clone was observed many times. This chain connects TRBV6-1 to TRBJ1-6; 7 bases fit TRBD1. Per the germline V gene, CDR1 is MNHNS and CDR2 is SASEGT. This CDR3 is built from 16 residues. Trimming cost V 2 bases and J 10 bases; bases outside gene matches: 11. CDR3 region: CASSEQGTDIYSPLHF. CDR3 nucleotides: TGTGCCAGCAGTGAACAAGGGACAGATATTTACTCACCCCTCCACTTT.

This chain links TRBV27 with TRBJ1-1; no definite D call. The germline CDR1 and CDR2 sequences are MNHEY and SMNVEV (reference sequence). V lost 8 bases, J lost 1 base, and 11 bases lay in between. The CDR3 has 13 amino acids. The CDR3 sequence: CASSPGGNTEAFF. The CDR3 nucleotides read TGTGCCAGCTCCCCGGGTGGGAACACTGAAGCTTTCTTT.

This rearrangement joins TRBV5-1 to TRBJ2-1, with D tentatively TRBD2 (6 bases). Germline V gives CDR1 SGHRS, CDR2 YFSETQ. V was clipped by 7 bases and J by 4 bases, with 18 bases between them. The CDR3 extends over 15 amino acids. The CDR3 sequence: CASQKEGRVYNEQFF. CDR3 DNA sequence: TGCGCCAGCCAGAAGGAGGGGCGGGTTTACAATGAGCAGTTCTTC.

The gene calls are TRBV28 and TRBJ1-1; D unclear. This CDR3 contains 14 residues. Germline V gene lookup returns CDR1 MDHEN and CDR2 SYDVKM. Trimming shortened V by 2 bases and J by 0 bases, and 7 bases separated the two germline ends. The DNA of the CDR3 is TGTGCCAGCAGTTTACACAGTCTGAACACTGAAGCTTTCTTT. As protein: CASSLHSLNTEAFF.

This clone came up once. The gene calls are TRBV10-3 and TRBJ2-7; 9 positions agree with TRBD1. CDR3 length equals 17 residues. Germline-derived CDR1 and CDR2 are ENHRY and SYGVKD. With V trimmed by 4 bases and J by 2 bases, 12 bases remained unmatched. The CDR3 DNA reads TGTGCCATCAGTGTCCGGGACAGGGATGCCTTGGCCTACGAGCAGTACTTC. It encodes CAISVRDRDALAYEQYF.

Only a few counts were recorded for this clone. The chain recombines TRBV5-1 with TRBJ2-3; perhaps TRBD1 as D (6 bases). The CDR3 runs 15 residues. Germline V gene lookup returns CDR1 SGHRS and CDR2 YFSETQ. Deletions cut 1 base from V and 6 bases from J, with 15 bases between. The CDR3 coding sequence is TGCGCCAGCAGCTTGAGGGGGACACGAGGGGATACGCAGTATTTT. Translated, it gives CASSLRGTRGDTQYF.

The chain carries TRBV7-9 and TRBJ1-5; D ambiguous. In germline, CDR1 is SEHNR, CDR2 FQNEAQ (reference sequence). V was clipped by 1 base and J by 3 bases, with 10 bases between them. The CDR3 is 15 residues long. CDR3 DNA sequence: TGTGCCAGCAGCTTAGACGGGGATCCCAATCAGCCCCAGCATTTT. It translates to CASSLDGDPNQPQHF.

CDR3 DNA: TGTGCCAGCAGCCCAGGGAGGGAAAAACTGTTTTTT. Translation: CASSPGREKLFF. This sequence joins TRBV7-8 and TRBJ1-4, with a possible D match to TRBD1 (5 bases). This CDR3 comprises 12 residues. Trimming took 5 bases from V and 8 from J, leaving 9 bases between them. Germline lookup yields CDR1 SGHVS and CDR2 FQNEAQ. The whole variable domain, remainder taken from reference TRBV7-8 and TRBJ1-4, is GAGVSQSPRYKVAKRGQDVALRCDPISGHVSLFWYQQALGQGPEFLTYFQNEAQLDKSGLPSDRFFAERPEGSVSTLKIQRTQQEDSAVYLCASSPGREKLFFGSGTQLSVL.

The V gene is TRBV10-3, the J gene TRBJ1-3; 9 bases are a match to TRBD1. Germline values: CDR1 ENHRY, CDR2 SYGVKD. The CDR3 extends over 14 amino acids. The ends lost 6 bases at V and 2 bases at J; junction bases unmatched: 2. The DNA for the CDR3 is TGTGCCATCAGCAACAGGGGGCCTGGAAACACCATATATTTT. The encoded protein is CAISNRGPGNTIYF.

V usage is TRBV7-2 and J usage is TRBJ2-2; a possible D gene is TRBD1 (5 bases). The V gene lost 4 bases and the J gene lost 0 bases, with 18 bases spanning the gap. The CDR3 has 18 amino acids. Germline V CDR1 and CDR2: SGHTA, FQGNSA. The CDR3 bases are TGTGCCAGCAGCTCCCACCTCCAGGGCACTACGAACACCGGGGAGCTGTTTTTT. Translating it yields CASSSHLQGTTNTGELFF. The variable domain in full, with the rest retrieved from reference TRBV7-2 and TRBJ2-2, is GAGVSQSPSNKVTEKGKDVELRCDPISGHTALYWYRQSLGQGLEFLIYFQGNSAPDKSGLPSDRFSAERTGGSVSTLTIQRTQQEDSAVYLCASSSHLQGTTNTGELFFGEGSRLTVL.

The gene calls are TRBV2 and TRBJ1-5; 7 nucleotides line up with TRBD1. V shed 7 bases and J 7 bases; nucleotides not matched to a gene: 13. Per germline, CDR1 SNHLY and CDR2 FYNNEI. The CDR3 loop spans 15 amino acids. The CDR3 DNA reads TGTGCCAGCACTAGGGACAGCCCGGGAATCCAGCCCCAGCATTTT. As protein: CASTRDSPGIQPQHF.

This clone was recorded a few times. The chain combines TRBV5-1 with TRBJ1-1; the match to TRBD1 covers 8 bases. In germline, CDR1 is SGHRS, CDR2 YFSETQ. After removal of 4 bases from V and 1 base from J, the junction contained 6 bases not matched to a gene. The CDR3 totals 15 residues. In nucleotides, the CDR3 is TGCGCCAGCAGCGGAATGACAGGGGAGAACACTGAAGCTTTCTTT. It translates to CASSGMTGENTEAFF. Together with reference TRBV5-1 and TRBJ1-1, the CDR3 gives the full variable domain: KAGVTQTPRYLIKTRGQQVTLSCSPISGHRSVSWYQQTPGQGLQFLFEYFSETQRNKGNFPGRFSGRQFSNSRSEMNVSTLELGDSALYLCASSGMTGENTEAFFGQGTRLTVV.

This CDR3 reads CASSDRWQGSGNTIYF. The CDR3 coding sequence is TGTGCCAGCAGTGACCGCTGGCAGGGTTCTGGAAACACCATATATTTT. V gene TRBV6-1 combines with J gene TRBJ1-3; possibly TRBD1 for D (5 bases). Germline V gene lookup returns CDR1 MNHNS and CDR2 SASEGT. The CDR3 length is 16 residues. V lost 3 bases and J 1 base, leaving 13 bases between the germline ends.

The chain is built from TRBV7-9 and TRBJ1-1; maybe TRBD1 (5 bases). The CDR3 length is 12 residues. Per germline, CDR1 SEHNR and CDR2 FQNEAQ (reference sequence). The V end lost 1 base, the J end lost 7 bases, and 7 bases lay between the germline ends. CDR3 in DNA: TGTGCCAGCAGCTTAGGGGGCCTTGAAGCTTTCTTT. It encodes CASSLGGLEAFF.

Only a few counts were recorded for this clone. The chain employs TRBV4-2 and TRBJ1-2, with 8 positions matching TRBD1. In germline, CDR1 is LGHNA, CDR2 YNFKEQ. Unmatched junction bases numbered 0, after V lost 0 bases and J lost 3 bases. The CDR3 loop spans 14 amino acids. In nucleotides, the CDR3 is TGTGCCAGCAGCCAAGACAGGGGGCACTATGGCTACACCTTC. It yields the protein CASSQDRGHYGYTF.

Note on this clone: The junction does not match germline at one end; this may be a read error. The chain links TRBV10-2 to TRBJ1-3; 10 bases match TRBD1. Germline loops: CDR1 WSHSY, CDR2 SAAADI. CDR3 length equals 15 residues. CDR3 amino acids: CASSEGTGVGSTIYF. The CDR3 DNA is TGCGCCAGCAGCGAAGGGACAGGGGTTGGAAGCACCATATATTTT.

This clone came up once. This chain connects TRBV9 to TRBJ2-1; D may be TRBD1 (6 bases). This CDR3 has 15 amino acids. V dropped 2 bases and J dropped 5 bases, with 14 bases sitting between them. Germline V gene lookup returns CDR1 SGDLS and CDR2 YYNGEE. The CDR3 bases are TGTGCCAGCAGCGTGAGGACAGATAATAACAATGAGCAGTTCTTC. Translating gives CASSVRTDNNNEQFF.

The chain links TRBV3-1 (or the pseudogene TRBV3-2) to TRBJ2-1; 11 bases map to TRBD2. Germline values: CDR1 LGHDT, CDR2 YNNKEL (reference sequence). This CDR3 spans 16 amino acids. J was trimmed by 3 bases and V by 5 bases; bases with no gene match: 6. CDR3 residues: CASSVRLAGNYNEQFF. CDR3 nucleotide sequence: TGTGCCAGCAGCGTACGACTAGCGGGGAACTACAATGAGCAGTTCTTC.

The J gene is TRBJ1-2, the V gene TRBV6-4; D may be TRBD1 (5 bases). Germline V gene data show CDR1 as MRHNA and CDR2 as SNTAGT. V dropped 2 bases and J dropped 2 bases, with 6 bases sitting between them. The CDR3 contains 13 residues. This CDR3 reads CASSDTGNYGYTF. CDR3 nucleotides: TGTGCCAGCAGTGACACAGGAAACTATGGCTACACCTTC.

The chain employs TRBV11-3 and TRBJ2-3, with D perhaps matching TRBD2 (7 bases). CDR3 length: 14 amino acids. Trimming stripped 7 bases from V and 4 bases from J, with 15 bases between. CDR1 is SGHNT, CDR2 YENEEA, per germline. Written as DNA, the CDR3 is TGTGCCAGCACCAGAGGGGGGGGGCCAGATACGCAGTATTTT. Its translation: CASTRGGGPDTQYF.